This T cell receptor beta chain emerged from a study of a mutant IDH1 vaccine in newly diagnosed glioma. Study information: Earlier treatment was radiotherapy, temozolomide, or both, with most getting both. Study-wide results and limits: Among top peripheral T cell clonotypes, changes seemed unrelated to pseudoprogression.

Concerning this clone: The antigen remains unidentified.

Time point noted: week 35, safety follow-up. Each vaccine dose was 300 ug of mutant IDH1 20-mer peptide, with topical imiquimod. The repertoire was sequenced with immunoSEQ multiplex PCR; TCRdb's copy has only in-frame clones and lacks some. The data show around 54,000 clones, approximately 87% seen once. J was trimmed by 10 bases and V by 7 bases; bases with no gene match: 11. This CDR3 is built from 14 residues. Looked up from germline, CDR1 is MNHEY and CDR2 is SMNVEV (reference sequence). The sequence came from a man between 40 and 49 years old with glioma. The rearrangement uses TRBV27 and TRBJ2-2; 8 bases fit TRBD1. Sample: PBMCs, taken from a glioma patient whose treatment included an IDH1 peptide vaccine. The CDR3 loop reads CASTGAGGIPELFF. The CDR3 DNA reads as TGTGCCAGCACCGGCGCAGGGGGCATCCCGGAGCTGTTTTTT.